The T cell receptor (beta chain) under discussion was sequenced for a study of shared clonotypes between healthy human individuals. For this clone: The antigen is not known.

In germline, CDR1 is SNHLY, CDR2 FYNNEI. This CDR3 contains 15 residues. The ends were cut back, 4 bases at V and 1 base at J, with 11 bases in the middle. Study outcomes and limitations: Sorted-subset samples were not fully sequenced, rarefaction indicated.

Clones were read by immunoSEQ multiplex PCR, and TCRdb kept only the in-frame ones, dropping some. The repertoire holds about 800,000 clones, with 96% as singletons. Terminally differentiated effector memory CD45RA+ cells were excluded from the naive CD8 cells, which were CD45RO-negative and positively selected for CCR7. The rearrangement uses TRBV2 and TRBJ1-5, with D maybe TRBD1 (6 bases). This receptor was taken from a man younger than 40 in good health. The specimen sequenced was naive CD8+ T cells sorted from blood. Written as DNA, the CDR3 is TGTGCCAGCAGTGTAAGGGGGGCGAGCAATCAGCCCCAGCATTTT. As protein: CASSVRGASNQPQHF.